This TCR beta chain was obtained from a study of control samples from healthy donors and cancer patients. Clones were read by immunoSEQ multiplex PCR, and TCRdb kept only the in-frame ones, dropping some. The sample contains some 130,000 clones, nearly 90% of which appear only once. After removal of 0 bases from V and 4 bases from J, the junction contained 4 bases not matched to a gene. The CDR3 covers 15 residues. Looked up from germline, CDR1 is MNHEY and CDR2 is SMNVEV (reference sequence). The chain recombines TRBV27 with TRBJ1-1; 8 bases match TRBD1. Sequenced: PBMCs. The TCR was taken from a man in his fifties with head and neck cancer. CDR3 bases: TGTGCCAGCAGTTTATCTTCTACAGGGGGCACTGAAGCTTTCTTT. It codes for CASSLSSTGGTEAFF.